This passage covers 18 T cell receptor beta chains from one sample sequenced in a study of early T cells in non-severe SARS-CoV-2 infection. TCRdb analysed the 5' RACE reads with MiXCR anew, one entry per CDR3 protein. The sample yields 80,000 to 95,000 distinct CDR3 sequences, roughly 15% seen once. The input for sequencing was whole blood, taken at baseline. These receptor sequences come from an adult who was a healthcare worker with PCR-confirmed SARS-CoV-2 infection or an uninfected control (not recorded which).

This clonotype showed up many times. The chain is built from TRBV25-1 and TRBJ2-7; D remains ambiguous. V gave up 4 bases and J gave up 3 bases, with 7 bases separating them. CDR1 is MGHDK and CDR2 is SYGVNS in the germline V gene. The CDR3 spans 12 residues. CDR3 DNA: TGTGCCAGCAGTGCTACCTACTACGAGCAGTACTTC. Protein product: CASSATYYEQYF.

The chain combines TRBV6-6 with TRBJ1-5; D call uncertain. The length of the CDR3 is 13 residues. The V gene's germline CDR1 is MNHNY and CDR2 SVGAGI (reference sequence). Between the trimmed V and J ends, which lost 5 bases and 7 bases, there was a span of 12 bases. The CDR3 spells CASSDREAQPQHF. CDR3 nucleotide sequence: TGTGCCAGCAGTGATAGAGAGGCCCAGCCCCAGCATTTT.

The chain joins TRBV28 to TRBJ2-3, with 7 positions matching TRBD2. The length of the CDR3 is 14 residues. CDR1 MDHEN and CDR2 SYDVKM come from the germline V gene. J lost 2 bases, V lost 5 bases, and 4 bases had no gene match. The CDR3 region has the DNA TGTGCCAGCAGTAACGGGAGGCCCACAGATACGCAGTATTTT. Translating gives CASSNGRPTDTQYF.

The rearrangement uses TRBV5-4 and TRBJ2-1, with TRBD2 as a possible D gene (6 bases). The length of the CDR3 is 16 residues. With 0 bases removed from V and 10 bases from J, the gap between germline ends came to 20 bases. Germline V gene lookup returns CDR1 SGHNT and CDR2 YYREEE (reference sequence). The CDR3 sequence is CASSLETGAPHVEQFF. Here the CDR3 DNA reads TGTGCCAGCAGCTTGGAGACGGGAGCACCCCATGTAGAGCAGTTCTTC.

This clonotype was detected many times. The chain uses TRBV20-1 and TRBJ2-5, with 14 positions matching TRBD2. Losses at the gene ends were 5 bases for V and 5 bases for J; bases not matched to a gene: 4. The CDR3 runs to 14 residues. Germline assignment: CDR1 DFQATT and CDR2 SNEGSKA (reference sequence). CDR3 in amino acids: CSALTSGRAETQYF. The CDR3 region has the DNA TGCAGTGCTCTGACTAGCGGGAGGGCTGAGACCCAGTACTTC.

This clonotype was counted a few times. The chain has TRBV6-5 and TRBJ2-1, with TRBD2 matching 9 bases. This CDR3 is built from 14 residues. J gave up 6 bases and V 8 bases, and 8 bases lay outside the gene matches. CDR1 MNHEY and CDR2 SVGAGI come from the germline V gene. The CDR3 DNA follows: TGTGCCAGCTCTAACCCGGGACTAGCCAATGAGCAGTTCTTC. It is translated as CASSNPGLANEQFF.

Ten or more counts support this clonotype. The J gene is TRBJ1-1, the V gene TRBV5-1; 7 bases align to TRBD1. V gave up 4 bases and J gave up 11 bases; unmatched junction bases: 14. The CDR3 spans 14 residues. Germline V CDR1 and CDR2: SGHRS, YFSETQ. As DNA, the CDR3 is TGCGCCAGCAGCCCGGAAGGCAGGGGGGATTGGGCTTTCTTT. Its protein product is CASSPEGRGDWAFF.

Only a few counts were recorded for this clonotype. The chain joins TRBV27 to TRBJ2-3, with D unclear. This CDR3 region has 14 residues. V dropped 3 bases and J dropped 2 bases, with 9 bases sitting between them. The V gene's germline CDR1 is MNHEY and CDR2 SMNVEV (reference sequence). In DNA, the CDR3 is TGTGCCAGCAGTTTGAACAAAGACACAGATACGCAGTATTTT. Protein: CASSLNKDTDTQYF.

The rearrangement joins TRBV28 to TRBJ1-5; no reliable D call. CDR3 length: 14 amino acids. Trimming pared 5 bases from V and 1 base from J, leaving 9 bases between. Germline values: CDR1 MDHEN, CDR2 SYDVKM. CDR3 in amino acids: CASSLGRSNQPQHF. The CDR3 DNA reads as TGTGCCAGCAGTCTGGGGAGGAGCAATCAGCCCCAGCATTTT. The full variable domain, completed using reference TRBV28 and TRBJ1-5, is DVKVTQSSRYLVKRTGEKVFLECVQDMDHENMFWYRQDPGLGLRLIYFSYDVKMKEKGDIPEGYSVSREKKERFSLILESASTNQTSMYLCASSLGRSNQPQHFGDGTRLSIL.

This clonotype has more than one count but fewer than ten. The CDR3 sequence: CASSQWDRQRGDTQYF. CDR3 nucleotide sequence: TGCGCCAGCAGCCAATGGGACAGGCAACGGGGAGATACGCAGTATTTT. The rearrangement links TRBV5-1 to TRBJ2-3; 8 bases fit TRBD1. The V and J ends lost 4 bases and 5 bases, in that order; junction bases with no gene match: 12. From germline, CDR1 is SGHRS and CDR2 YFSETQ. The CDR3 is 16 residues long.

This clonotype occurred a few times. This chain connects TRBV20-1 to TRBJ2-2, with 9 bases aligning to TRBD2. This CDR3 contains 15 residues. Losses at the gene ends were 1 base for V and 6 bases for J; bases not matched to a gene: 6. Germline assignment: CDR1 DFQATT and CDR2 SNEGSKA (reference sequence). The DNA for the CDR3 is TGCAGTGCTAGAGGCGGGAGGGCTTTGTCCGGGGAGCTGTTTTTT. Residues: CSARGGRALSGELFF.

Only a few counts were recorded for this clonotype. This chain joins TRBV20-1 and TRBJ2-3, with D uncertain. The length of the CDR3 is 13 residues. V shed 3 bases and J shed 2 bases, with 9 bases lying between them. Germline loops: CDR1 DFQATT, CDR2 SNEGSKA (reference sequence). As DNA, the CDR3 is TGCAGTGCTAGTAAGCGACTCACAGATACGCAGTATTTT. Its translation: CSASKRLTDTQYF.

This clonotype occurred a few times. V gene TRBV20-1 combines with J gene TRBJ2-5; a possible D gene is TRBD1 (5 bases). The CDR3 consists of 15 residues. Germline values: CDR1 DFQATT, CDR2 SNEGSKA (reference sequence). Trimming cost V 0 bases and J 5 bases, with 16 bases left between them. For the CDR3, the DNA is TGCAGTGCTAGAGAAAGCAGGGAAACTGGGGAGACCCAGTACTTC. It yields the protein CSARESRETGETQYF.

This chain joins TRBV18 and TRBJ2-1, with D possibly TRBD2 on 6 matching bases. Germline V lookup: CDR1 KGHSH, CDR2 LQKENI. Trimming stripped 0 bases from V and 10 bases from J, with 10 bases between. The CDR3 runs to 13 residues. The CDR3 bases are TGTGCCAGCTCACCACCGGACTATCGAGAGCAGTTCTTC. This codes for CASSPPDYREQFF.

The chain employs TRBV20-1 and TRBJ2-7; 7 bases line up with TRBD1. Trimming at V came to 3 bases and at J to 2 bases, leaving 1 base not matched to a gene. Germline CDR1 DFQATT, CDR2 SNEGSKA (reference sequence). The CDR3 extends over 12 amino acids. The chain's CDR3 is CSARTGTYEQYF. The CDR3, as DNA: TGCAGTGCTAGGACAGGGACCTACGAGCAGTACTTC.

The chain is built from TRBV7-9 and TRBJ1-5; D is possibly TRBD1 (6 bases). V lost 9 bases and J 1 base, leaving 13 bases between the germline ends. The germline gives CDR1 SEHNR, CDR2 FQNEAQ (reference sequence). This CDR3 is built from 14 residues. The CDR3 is CASTAGDSNQPQHF. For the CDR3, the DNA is TGTGCCAGTACCGCAGGGGACAGCAATCAGCCCCAGCATTTT.

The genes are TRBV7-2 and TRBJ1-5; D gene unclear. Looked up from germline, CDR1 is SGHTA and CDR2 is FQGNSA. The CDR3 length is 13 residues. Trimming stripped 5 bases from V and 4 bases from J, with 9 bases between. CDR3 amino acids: CASSRDRNQPQHF. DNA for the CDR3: TGTGCCAGCAGCCGAGACCGAAATCAGCCCCAGCATTTT.

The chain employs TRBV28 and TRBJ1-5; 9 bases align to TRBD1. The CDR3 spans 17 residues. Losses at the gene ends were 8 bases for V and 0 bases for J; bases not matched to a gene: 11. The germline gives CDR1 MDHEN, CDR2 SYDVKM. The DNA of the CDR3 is TGTGCCAGCGAGACGAGGAGGACAGGGGATAGCAATCAGCCCCAGCATTTT. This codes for CASETRRTGDSNQPQHF.